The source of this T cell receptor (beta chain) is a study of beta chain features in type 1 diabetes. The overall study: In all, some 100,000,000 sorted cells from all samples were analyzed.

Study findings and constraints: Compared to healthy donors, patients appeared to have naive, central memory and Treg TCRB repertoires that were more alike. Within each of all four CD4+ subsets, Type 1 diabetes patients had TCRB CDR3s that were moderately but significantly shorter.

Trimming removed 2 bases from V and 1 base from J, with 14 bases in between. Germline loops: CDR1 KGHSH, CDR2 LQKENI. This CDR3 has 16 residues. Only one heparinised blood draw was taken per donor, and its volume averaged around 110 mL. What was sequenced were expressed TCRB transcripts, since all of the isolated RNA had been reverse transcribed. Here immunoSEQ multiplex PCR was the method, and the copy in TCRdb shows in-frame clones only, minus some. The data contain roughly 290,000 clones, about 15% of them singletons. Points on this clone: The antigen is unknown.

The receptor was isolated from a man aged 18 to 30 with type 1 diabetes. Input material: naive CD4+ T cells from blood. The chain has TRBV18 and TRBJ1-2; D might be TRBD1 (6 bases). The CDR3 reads CASSPTGTSLNYGYTF. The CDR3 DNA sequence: TGTGCCAGCTCACCAACCGGGACATCCCTTAACTATGGCTACACCTTC.